This TCR beta chain was sequenced in a study of shared clonotypes between healthy human individuals. Study-level background: Three plates were used per donor for CD4 naive, three for CD4 memory, two for CD8 naive and one for CD8 memory.

Every one of the donors was a Caucasian adult that lived in Nashville, Tennessee. CDR3 size: 14 residues. The germline V gene encodes CDR1 MNHNY and CDR2 SVGAGI (reference sequence). The ends lost 7 bases at V and 1 base at J; junction bases unmatched: 3. The authors distributed each subset's genomic DNA evenly over several immunoSEQ plates. In the sorted-subset replicate PCRs, approximately 200 ng DNA, 25,000 to 35,000 T cell genomes, was used. Here immunoSEQ multiplex PCR was the method, and the copy in TCRdb shows in-frame clones only, minus some. The sample yields some 2,500,000 clones, just under 95% seen once.

The receptor's source is a man aged 18 to 30 in good health. Some clones in this sample may be carry-over from other donors' samples. The V and J genes are TRBV6-6 and TRBJ2-2; 7 bases are shared with TRBD1. Sequenced: naive CD4+ T cells from PBMCs. Subset defined: CD45RA+ positively selected. CDR3 protein: CASKGAGNTGELFF. CDR3 in DNA: TGTGCCAGCAAGGGGGCGGGGAACACCGGGGAGCTGTTTTTT.